The subject of this entry is one T cell receptor beta chain. No antigen is known for it. Method: immunoSEQ multiplex PCR; TCRdb's copy keeps in-frame clones and lacks some. The sample has tens of thousands of clones, around two thirds seen once. These data come from a study of tumor-infiltrating lymphocytes in localized non-small cell lung cancer. About the research overall: Some samples were collected after neoadjuvant chemotherapy; smokers, never-smokers and several histologies were included.

General observations from the study: Tumor T-cell fraction was not associated with recurrence-free survival.

The CDR3 contains 15 residues. Germline CDR1 reads LNHDA; CDR2 reads SQIVND (reference sequence). V lost 3 bases, J lost 5 bases, and 9 bases stayed unmatched. The chain recombines TRBV19 with TRBJ1-1, with 7 positions matching TRBD1. This receptor was taken from a human donor with non-small cell lung cancer. Sequenced: lung tumor tissue. For the CDR3, the DNA is TGTGCCAGTAGTATTCCCGAGGGGGCCCGGACTGAAGCTTTCTTT. It encodes CASSIPEGARTEAFF.